This T cell receptor beta chain was captured by sequencing in a study of CD8+ T cells in alopecia areata. CDR3 size: 14 residues. V dropped 9 bases and J dropped 5 bases, with 19 bases sitting between them. Germline V gene lookup returns CDR1 SEHNR and CDR2 FQNEAQ (reference sequence). Treatment of the sample: oral pan-JAK inhibitor, 5-10 mg twice daily. The sequencing template was cDNA reverse transcribed from extracted RNA. Sequencing used immunoSEQ multiplex PCR; TCRdb keeps in-frame clones, though not all of them. The sample holds a few hundred thousand clones; 35% to 40% are singletons and the top ten take more than 0.4%.

The sequence was collected from a human donor with alopecia areata. Sequences were derived from CD4+ T cells sorted from blood, sampled at approximately week 30, from a patient treated with tofacitinib. This chain uses TRBV7-9 with TRBJ2-5; perhaps TRBD2 as D (6 bases). CDR3 sequence (DNA): TGTGCCAGTCCCAGTCCGGGCCGGGGGGAGACCCAGTACTTC. Residues: CASPSPGRGETQYF.